This TCR beta chain was retrieved from a study of T-cell reconstitution after alpha-beta-depleted transplantation in children. Whole-study results and caveats: Certain patients had high TCRbeta diversity at day 60, and it came from recipient T cells and thymic progenitors that survived. By one year post-transplant, T-cell counts and diversity largely arose from T cells that were newly produced. Expanded graft clones numbering several hundred reportedly gave rise to alpha-beta T cells about two months after transplant.

Trimming cost V 1 base and J 7 bases, with 11 bases left between them. Germline CDR1 reads KGHSH; CDR2 reads LQKENI. The CDR3 has 13 residues. Comments on this clonotype: Antigen unknown.

Library preparation (for TCRbeta) was performed with unique molecular identifiers. TCRdb used MiXCR to reprocess the PCR reads, holding one entry per CDR3 protein. The data contain 610,000 or so distinct CDR3 sequences, more than 20% of them seen just once; the ten biggest clones take up 35% to 40%. The source is a boy under two years old with Wiskott-Aldrich syndrome, due to receive a stem cell transplant. V and J are TRBV18 and TRBJ2-7; no reliable D call. The starting material was PBMCs, obtained before TCRalphabeta/CD19-depleted stem cell transplant. CDR3 sequence reads: CASSPHQLGEQYF. CDR3 in DNA: TGTGCCAGCTCACCACATCAGTTGGGGGAGCAGTACTTC.